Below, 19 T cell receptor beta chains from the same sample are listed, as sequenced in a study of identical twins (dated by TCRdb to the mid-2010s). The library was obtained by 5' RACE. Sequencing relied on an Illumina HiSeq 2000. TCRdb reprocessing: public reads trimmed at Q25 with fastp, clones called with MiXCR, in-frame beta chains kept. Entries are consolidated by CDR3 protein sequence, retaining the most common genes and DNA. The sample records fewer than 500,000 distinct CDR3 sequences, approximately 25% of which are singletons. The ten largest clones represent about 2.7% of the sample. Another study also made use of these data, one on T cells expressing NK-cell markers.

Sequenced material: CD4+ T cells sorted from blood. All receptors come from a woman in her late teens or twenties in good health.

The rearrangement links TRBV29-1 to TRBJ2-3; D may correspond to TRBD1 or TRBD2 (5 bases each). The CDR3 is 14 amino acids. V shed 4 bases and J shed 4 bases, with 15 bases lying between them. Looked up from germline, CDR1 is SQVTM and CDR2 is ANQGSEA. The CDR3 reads CSVVFGLGADTQYF. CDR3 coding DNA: TGCAGCGTTGTGTTCGGACTGGGGGCAGATACGCAGTATTTT.

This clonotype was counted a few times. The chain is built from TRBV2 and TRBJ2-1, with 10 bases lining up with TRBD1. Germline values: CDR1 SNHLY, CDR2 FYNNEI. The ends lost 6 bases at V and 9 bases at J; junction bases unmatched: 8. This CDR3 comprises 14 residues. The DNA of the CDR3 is TGTGCCAGCAGGGCGACAGGGGGCCTTGGTGAGCAGTTCTTC. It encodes CASRATGGLGEQFF.

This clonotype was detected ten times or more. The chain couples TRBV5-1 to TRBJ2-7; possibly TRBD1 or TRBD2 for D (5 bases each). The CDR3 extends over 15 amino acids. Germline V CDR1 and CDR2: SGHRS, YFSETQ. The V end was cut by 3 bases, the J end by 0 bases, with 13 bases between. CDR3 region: CASSSQWGISYEQYF. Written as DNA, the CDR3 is TGCGCCAGCAGCTCTCAATGGGGGATCTCCTACGAGCAGTACTTC.

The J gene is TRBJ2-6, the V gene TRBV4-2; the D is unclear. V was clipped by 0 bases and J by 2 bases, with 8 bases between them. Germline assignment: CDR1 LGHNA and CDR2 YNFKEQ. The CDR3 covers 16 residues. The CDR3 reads CASSQDLLPGANVLTF. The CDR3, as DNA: TGTGCCAGCAGCCAAGATTTGCTCCCTGGGGCCAACGTCCTGACTTTC.

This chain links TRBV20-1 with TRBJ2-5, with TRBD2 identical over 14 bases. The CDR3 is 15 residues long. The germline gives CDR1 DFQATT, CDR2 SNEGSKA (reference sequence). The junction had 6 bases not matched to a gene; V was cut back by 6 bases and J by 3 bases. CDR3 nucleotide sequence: TGCAGTGCAAGGGGACTAGCGGGAGTTAAAGAGACCCAGTACTTC. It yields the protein CSARGLAGVKETQYF.

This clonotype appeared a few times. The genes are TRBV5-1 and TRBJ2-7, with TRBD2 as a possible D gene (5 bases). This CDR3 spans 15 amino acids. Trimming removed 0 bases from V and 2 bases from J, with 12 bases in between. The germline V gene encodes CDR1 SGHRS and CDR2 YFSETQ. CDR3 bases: TGCGCCAGCAGCTTGGGGGCGGGCGTGGCCTACGAGCAGTACTTC. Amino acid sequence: CASSLGAGVAYEQYF.

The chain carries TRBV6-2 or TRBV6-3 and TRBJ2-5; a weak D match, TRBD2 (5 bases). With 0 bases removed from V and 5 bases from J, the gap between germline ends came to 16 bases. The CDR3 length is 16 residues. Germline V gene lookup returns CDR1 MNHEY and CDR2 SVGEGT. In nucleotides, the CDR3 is TGTGCCAGCAGTTACTCTGACTATACCCGAGGGGAGACCCAGTACTTC. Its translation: CASSYSDYTRGETQYF.

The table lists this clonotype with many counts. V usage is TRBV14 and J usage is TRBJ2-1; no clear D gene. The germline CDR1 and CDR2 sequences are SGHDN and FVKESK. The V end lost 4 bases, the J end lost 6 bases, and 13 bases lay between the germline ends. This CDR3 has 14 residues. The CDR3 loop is CASSRTGHPNEQFF. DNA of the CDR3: TGTGCCAGCAGCCGCACTGGCCACCCCAATGAGCAGTTCTTC.

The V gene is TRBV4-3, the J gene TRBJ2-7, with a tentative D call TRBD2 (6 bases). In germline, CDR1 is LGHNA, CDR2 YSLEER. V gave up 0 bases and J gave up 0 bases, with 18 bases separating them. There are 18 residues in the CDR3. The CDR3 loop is CASSQDRPGLLTSYEQYF. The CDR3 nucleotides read TGCGCCAGCAGCCAAGACAGGCCGGGACTCTTAACCTCCTACGAGCAGTACTTC.

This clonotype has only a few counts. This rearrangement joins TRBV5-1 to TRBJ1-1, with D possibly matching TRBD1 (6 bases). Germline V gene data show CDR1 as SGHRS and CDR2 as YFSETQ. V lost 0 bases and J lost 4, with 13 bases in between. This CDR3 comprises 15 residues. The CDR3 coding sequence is TGCGCCAGCAGCTTGGGAGGGGGTGATAGCACTGAAGCTTTCTTT. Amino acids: CASSLGGGDSTEAFF.

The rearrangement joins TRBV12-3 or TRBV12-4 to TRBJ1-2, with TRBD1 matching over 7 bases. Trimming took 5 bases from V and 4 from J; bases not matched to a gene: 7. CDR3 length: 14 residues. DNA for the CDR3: TGTGCCAGCAGTCAATACCGGGACAGCTATGGCTACACCTTC. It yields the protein CASSQYRDSYGYTF.

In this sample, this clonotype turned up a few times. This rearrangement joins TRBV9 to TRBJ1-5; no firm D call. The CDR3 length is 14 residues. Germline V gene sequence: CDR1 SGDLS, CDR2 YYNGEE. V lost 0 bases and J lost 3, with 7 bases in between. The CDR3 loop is CASSVEAYNQPQHF. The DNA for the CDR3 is TGTGCCAGCAGCGTAGAGGCTTACAATCAGCCCCAGCATTTT.

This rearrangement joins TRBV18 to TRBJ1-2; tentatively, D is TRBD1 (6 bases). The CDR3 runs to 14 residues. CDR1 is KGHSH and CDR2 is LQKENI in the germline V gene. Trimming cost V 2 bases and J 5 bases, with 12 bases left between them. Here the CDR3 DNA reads TGTGCCAGCTCACCAGGCGGACAGTTGTATGGCTACACCTTC. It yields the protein CASSPGGQLYGYTF.

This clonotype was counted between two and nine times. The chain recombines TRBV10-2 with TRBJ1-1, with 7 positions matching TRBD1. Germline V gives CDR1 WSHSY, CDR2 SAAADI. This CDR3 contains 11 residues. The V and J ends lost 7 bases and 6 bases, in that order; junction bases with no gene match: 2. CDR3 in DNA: TGCGCCAGCAAAGGGGGCCCTGAAGCTTTCTTT. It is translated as CASKGGPEAFF.

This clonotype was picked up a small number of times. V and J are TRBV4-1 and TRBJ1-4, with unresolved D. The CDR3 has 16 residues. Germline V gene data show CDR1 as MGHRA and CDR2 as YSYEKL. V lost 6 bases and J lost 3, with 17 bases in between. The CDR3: CASRHNGQKPNEKLFF. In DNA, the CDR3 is TGCGCCAGCAGGCATAACGGGCAGAAGCCTAATGAAAAACTGTTTTTT.

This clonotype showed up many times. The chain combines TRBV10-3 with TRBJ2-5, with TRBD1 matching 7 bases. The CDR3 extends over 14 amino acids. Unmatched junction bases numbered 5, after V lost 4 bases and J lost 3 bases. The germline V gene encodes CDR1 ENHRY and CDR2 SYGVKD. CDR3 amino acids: CAISGKTGEETQYF. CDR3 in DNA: TGTGCCATCAGTGGAAAAACAGGGGAAGAGACCCAGTACTTC.

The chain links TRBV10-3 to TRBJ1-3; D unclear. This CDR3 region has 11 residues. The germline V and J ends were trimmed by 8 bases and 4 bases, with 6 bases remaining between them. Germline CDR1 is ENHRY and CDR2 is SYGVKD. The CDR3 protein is CAIGSGNTIYF. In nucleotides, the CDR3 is TGTGCCATCGGTTCAGGAAACACCATATATTTT.

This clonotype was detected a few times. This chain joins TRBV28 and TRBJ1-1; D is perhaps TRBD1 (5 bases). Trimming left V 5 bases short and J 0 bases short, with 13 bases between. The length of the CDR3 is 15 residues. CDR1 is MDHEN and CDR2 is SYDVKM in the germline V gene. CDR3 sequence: CASSGGGAMNTEAFF. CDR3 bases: TGTGCCAGCAGTGGCGGGGGAGCCATGAACACTGAAGCTTTCTTT.

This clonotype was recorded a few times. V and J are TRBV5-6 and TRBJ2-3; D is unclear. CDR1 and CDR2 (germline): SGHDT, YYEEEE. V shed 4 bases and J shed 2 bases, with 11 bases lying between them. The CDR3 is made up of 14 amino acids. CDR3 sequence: CASSPPGPTDTQYF. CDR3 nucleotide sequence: TGTGCCAGCAGCCCCCCCGGGCCCACAGATACGCAGTATTTT.